These 25 T cell receptor beta chains were sequenced from one sample in a study of blood T cell repertoires in COVID-19. Repertoires were generated with immunoSEQ multiplex PCR, while TCRdb's copy carries only in-frame clones and drops some. Counted here are around 100,000 clones, roughly 90% occurring once; the ten biggest clones make up around 1.6%. The sample consisted of peripheral blood. The receptors here all came from a man older than 75 with acute or convalescent COVID-19.

This chain joins TRBV19 and TRBJ1-5, with D possibly TRBD1 on 5 matching bases. The germline gives CDR1 LNHDA, CDR2 SQIVND (reference sequence). Trimming pared 6 bases from V and 1 base from J, leaving 13 bases between. The CDR3 loop spans 15 amino acids. CDR3 nucleotide sequence: TGTGCCAGTAGGACCAAGACAGAGAGCAATCAGCCCCAGCATTTT. Translated: CASRTKTESNQPQHF.

The chain recombines TRBV19 with TRBJ2-3; perhaps TRBD1 as D (5 bases). The CDR3 runs 14 residues. Germline CDR1 and CDR2: LNHDA and SQIVND (reference sequence). V lost 7 bases and J 6 bases, leaving 17 bases between the germline ends. The CDR3 sequence is CASTPDRSQDTQYF. CDR3 in DNA: TGTGCCAGTACCCCAGACAGATCCCAGGATACGCAGTATTTT.

The V gene is TRBV27, the J gene TRBJ2-3; TRBD2 matches at 8 bases. The CDR3 covers 16 residues. Germline loops: CDR1 MNHEY, CDR2 SMNVEV (reference sequence). V was pared by 6 bases and J by 3 bases, with 11 bases of the junction left unmatched. CDR3 loop: CASSHGASGFTDTQYF. CDR3 DNA: TGTGCCAGCAGCCATGGGGCTAGCGGGTTTACAGATACGCAGTATTTT.

This sequence joins TRBV14 and TRBJ2-3; a weak D match, TRBD2 (5 bases). The germline gives CDR1 SGHDN, CDR2 FVKESK. V was clipped by 4 bases and J by 0 bases, with 17 bases between them. The CDR3 has 17 amino acids. CDR3 coding DNA: TGTGCCAGCAGCCCCGGCATCGGGATCCCTAGCACAGATACGCAGTATTTT. Translation: CASSPGIGIPSTDTQYF.

This rearrangement joins TRBV27 to TRBJ2-3, with 8 nucleotides matching TRBD2. The ends lost 3 bases at V and 4 bases at J; junction bases unmatched: 3. The CDR3 spans 14 residues. The germline V gene has CDR1 MNHEY and CDR2 SMNVEV (reference sequence). The CDR3 bases are TGTGCCAGCAGTTTTTCCGGGAGGGCAGATACGCAGTATTTT. Its protein is CASSFSGRADTQYF.

J is TRBJ2-7 and V is TRBV7-2; D not certain. Germline values: CDR1 SGHTA, CDR2 FQGNSA. The V end lost 4 bases, the J end lost 7 bases, and 14 bases lay between the germline ends. This CDR3 is 13 amino acids long. The CDR3: CASSSSIPGEQYF. The CDR3 nucleotides read TGTGCCAGCAGCTCTAGTATACCCGGGGAGCAGTACTTC. Based on the CDR3 plus reference TRBV7-2 and TRBJ2-7, the full variable domain is GAGVSQSPSNKVTEKGKDVELRCDPISGHTALYWYRQSLGQGLEFLIYFQGNSAPDKSGLPSDRFSAERTGGSVSTLTIQRTQQEDSAVYLCASSSSIPGEQYFGPGTRLTVT.

This chain links TRBV11-1 with TRBJ2-2; tentatively, D is TRBD1 (5 bases). This CDR3 comprises 13 residues. Per germline, CDR1 SGHAT and CDR2 FQDESV (reference sequence). Trimming shortened V by 5 bases and J by 7 bases, and 11 bases separated the two germline ends. CDR3 sequence reads: CASSNRQYGELFF. The CDR3 DNA reads TGTGCCAGCAGCAATAGACAGTACGGGGAGCTGTTTTTT.

The chain recombines TRBV12-3 or TRBV12-4 with TRBJ1-3, with D maybe TRBD1 (6 bases). The CDR3 covers 13 residues. V was clipped by 6 bases and J by 4 bases, with 10 bases between them. The CDR3 loop is CASRTGSGNTIYF. The CDR3 region has the DNA TGTGCCAGCAGAACAGGGTCCGGAAACACCATATATTTT.

This chain connects TRBV29-1 to TRBJ1-1; D is possibly TRBD1 (5 bases). Per the germline V gene, CDR1 is SQVTM and CDR2 is ANQGSEA. This CDR3 has 12 residues. The V end was cut by 6 bases, the J end by 1 base, with 9 bases between. The CDR3 is CSVGGENTEAFF. In DNA, the CDR3 is TGCAGCGTGGGGGGGGAGAACACTGAAGCTTTCTTT.

The chain is built from TRBV6-6 and TRBJ2-7, with D unresolved. The V gene's germline CDR1 is MNHNY and CDR2 SVGAGI (reference sequence). V was clipped by 6 bases and J by 5 bases, with 17 bases between them. The CDR3 is 14 amino acids. The CDR3 is CASRPLGSLNEQYF. The CDR3 DNA follows: TGTGCCAGCAGGCCGCTCGGTTCCCTAAACGAGCAGTACTTC.

The chain uses TRBV7-9 and TRBJ1-4; no clear D. CDR1 and CDR2 from the germline V gene are SEHNR and FQNEAQ (reference sequence). V gave up 3 bases and J gave up 7 bases, with 9 bases separating them. The CDR3 is 13 amino acids. This CDR3 reads CASSFGRGEKLFF. CDR3 nucleotides: TGTGCCAGCAGCTTTGGCCGGGGTGAAAAACTGTTTTTT.

This clone was picked up one time. The chain links TRBV7-9 to TRBJ2-7, with 9 bases identical to TRBD1. The J segment lost 5 bases and the V segment lost 0 bases, leaving 5 bases of the junction unmatched. The CDR3 is 15 amino acids. Germline assignment: CDR1 SEHNR and CDR2 FQNEAQ (reference sequence). In DNA form, the CDR3 reads TGTGCCAGCAGCTTAGCGACCGGGACAGGGAACGAGCAGTACTTC. This codes for CASSLATGTGNEQYF.

This clone was picked up one time. The chain recombines TRBV19 with TRBJ2-5; the match to TRBD2 covers 9 bases. The CDR3 consists of 16 residues. The V segment lost 6 bases and the J segment 5 bases; nucleotides outside the gene matches: 13. The germline V gene has CDR1 LNHDA and CDR2 SQIVND (reference sequence). The CDR3 nucleotides read TGTGCCAGTAGCCCTCCGAGTAGCGGGAGAAGGGAGACCCAGTACTTC. This gives the protein CASSPPSSGRRETQYF. The whole variable domain, filled in from reference TRBV19 and TRBJ2-5, reads DGGITQSPKYLFRKEGQNVTLSCEQNLNHDAMYWYRQDPGQGLRLIYYSQIVNDFQKGDIAEGYSVSREKKESFPLTVTSAQKNPTAFYLCASSPPSSGRRETQYFGPGTRLLVL.

The chain carries TRBV4-2 and TRBJ1-3, with 7 bases fitting TRBD1. After removal of 0 bases from V and 2 bases from J, the junction contained 1 base not matched to a gene. The CDR3 is 15 residues long. Germline V gene sequence: CDR1 LGHNA, CDR2 YNFKEQ. Here the CDR3 DNA reads TGTGCCAGCAGCCAAGATACAGGGGCTGGAAACACCATATATTTT. Translation: CASSQDTGAGNTIYF.

The V call is TRBV11-2, the J call TRBJ2-1, with 10 bases lining up with TRBD2. Per germline, CDR1 SGHAT and CDR2 FQNNGV. V lost 2 bases and J lost 4; bases outside the gene matches: 11. The length of the CDR3 is 18 residues. DNA for the CDR3: TGTGCCAGCAGCTTATTCTCTACCGGGACTAGCGTATACAATGAGCAGTTCTTC. It yields the protein CASSLFSTGTSVYNEQFF.

Only one count was recorded for this clone. This chain connects TRBV5-6 to TRBJ2-3; 9 nucleotides line up with TRBD2. From germline, CDR1 is SGHDT and CDR2 YYEEEE. Germline trimming cut 4 bases from V and 4 bases from J; bases unmatched to any gene: 7. The CDR3 runs 15 residues. The CDR3 sequence is CASSTGTSRPDTQYF. As DNA, the CDR3 is TGTGCCAGCAGCACCGGGACTAGCCGGCCAGATACGCAGTATTTT.

V and J are TRBV10-3 and TRBJ2-2, with 12 bases aligning to TRBD1. Germline CDR1 reads ENHRY; CDR2 reads SYGVKD. The CDR3 length is 18 residues. J lost 2 bases, V lost 7 bases, and 11 bases had no gene match. CDR3 amino acids: CAITPGTGGRLNTGELFF. CDR3 DNA: TGTGCCATCACTCCCGGGACAGGGGGCCGACTTAACACCGGGGAGCTGTTTTTT.

The chain uses TRBV5-1 and TRBJ2-5; 10 bases match TRBD1. Trimming removed 4 bases from V and 5 bases from J; junction bases left unmatched: 5. The V gene's germline CDR1 is SGHRS and CDR2 YFSETQ. The length of the CDR3 is 14 residues. The CDR3 nucleotides read TGCGCCAGCAGCCTGACAGGGGGCGTGGAGACCCAGTACTTC. Amino acids: CASSLTGGVETQYF.

This clone was detected once. The chain couples TRBV18 to TRBJ2-7, with a weak D call TRBD1 (6 bases). The germline CDR1 and CDR2 sequences are KGHSH and LQKENI. The germline V and J ends were trimmed by 5 bases and 3 bases, with 11 bases remaining between them. There are 13 residues in the CDR3. In nucleotides, the CDR3 is TGTGCCAGCTCATCTGGACAGATCTACGAGCAGTACTTC. Translating it yields CASSSGQIYEQYF.

The chain couples TRBV7-8 to TRBJ1-4, with 7 bases aligning to TRBD1. V dropped 5 bases and J dropped 3; count of bases not matched to a gene: 9. Per the germline V gene, CDR1 is SGHVS and CDR2 is FQNEAQ. The CDR3 spans 16 residues. The CDR3 DNA sequence: TGTGCCAGCAGCGTCCAACCCACAGGGGCTAATGAAAAACTGTTTTTT. It encodes CASSVQPTGANEKLFF. Full variable domain (outside the CDR3, taken from reference TRBV7-8 and TRBJ1-4): GAGVSQSPRYKVAKRGQDVALRCDPISGHVSLFWYQQALGQGPEFLTYFQNEAQLDKSGLPSDRFFAERPEGSVSTLKIQRTQQEDSAVYLCASSVQPTGANEKLFFGSGTQLSVL.

This rearrangement joins TRBV4-1 to TRBJ2-2, with 13 bases lining up with TRBD2. Per germline, CDR1 MGHRA and CDR2 YSYEKL. The V and J ends lost 1 base and 7 bases, in that order; junction bases with no gene match: 3. The CDR3 runs 16 residues. CDR3: CASSQVRTSGSGELFF. CDR3 sequence (DNA): TGCGCCAGCAGCCAAGTCCGGACTAGCGGGAGCGGGGAGCTGTTTTTT.

The chain joins TRBV10-3 to TRBJ2-2, with D tentatively TRBD1 (6 bases). CDR1 and CDR2 (germline): ENHRY, SYGVKD. The CDR3 length is 14 residues. Trimming pared 7 bases from V and 3 bases from J, leaving 12 bases between. CDR3 protein: CAITTGLDTGELFF. CDR3 coding DNA: TGTGCCATCACAACAGGGTTGGACACCGGGGAGCTGTTTTTT.

This chain connects TRBV6-1 to TRBJ2-1, with 8 bases that match TRBD1. CDR3 length: 18 amino acids. J was trimmed by 5 bases and V by 4 bases; bases with no gene match: 16. Germline loops: CDR1 MNHNS, CDR2 SASEGT. The CDR3 DNA is TGTGCCAGCAGTGCAGGACAGGGTCGGGGGATTAACGACAATGAGCAGTTCTTC. This gives the protein CASSAGQGRGINDNEQFF.

Only one count was recorded for this clone. The gene calls are TRBV7-9 and TRBJ1-5, with D possibly TRBD1 on 6 matching bases. The CDR3 runs 16 residues. Per germline, CDR1 SEHNR and CDR2 FQNEAQ (reference sequence). V shed 3 bases and J shed 1 base, with 13 bases lying between them. The DNA of the CDR3 is TGTGCCAGCAGCTTTCGAACAGGGCGGAGCAATCAGCCCCAGCATTTT. It encodes CASSFRTGRSNQPQHF.

This clone was seen more than once but under ten times. This rearrangement joins TRBV19 to TRBJ1-5; 9 nucleotides align to TRBD1. J gave up 3 bases and V 0 bases, and 9 bases lay outside the gene matches. CDR1 and CDR2 from the germline V gene are LNHDA and SQIVND (reference sequence). The CDR3 covers 18 residues. DNA for the CDR3: TGTGCCAGTAGTATAGATCACAGGGGGCGAATCAACAATCAGCCCCAGCATTTT. The encoded protein is CASSIDHRGRINNQPQHF.